The 5 T cell receptor beta chains below were found in one sample sequenced in a study of blood T cell repertoires in COVID-19. Libraries were prepared by immunoSEQ multiplex PCR; TCRdb keeps only in-frame clonotypes and omits some of them. The sample shows approximately 150,000 clones, just under 90% of them seen only once. The sample was peripheral blood. The receptors here all came from a woman aged 50 to 60 with active or convalescent COVID-19.

This chain uses TRBV27 with TRBJ2-7, with 11 bases lining up with TRBD2. Germline CDR1 and CDR2: MNHEY and SMNVEV (reference sequence). The V and J ends lost 8 bases and 6 bases, in that order; junction bases with no gene match: 9. The CDR3 contains 14 residues. DNA of the CDR3: TGTGCCAGCCGAGAACTAGCGGGAGTTGTCGAGCAGTACTTC. Translated: CASRELAGVVEQYF.

The V call is TRBV28, the J call TRBJ1-3; 7 bases fit TRBD1. Looked up from germline, CDR1 is MDHEN and CDR2 is SYDVKM. The CDR3 spans 15 residues. V trimming: 7 bases; J trimming: 0 bases; junction bases outside the gene matches: 6. The CDR3 protein is CASMGQRVSGNTIYF. For the CDR3, the DNA is TGTGCCAGCATGGGACAGCGTGTCTCTGGAAACACCATATATTTT.

The chain employs TRBV9 and TRBJ2-7; D perhaps matches TRBD2 (5 bases). V dropped 3 bases and J dropped 6 bases, with 13 bases sitting between them. CDR3 length: 13 amino acids. Germline CDR1 and CDR2: SGDLS and YYNGEE. In DNA form, the CDR3 reads TGTGCCAGCAGCGGCCGGACGGGGTTCGAGCAGTACTTC. This codes for CASSGRTGFEQYF.

This clone was seen more than once but under ten times. The chain joins TRBV28 to TRBJ1-1; 8 bases line up with TRBD1. The V segment lost 3 bases and the J segment 8 bases; nucleotides outside the gene matches: 14. This CDR3 comprises 16 residues. Germline lookup yields CDR1 MDHEN and CDR2 SYDVKM. In DNA form, the CDR3 reads TGTGCCAGCAGTTTGGTTGTAGTGGTTGACAGGGGCGAAGCTTTCTTT. Residues: CASSLVVVVDRGEAFF.

This clone appeared once. The rearrangement links TRBV9 to TRBJ2-1; possible D gene TRBD2, 6 bases. In germline, CDR1 is SGDLS, CDR2 YYNGEE. Trimming took off 0 bases at V and 3 bases at J, with 19 bases between the two ends. The CDR3 spans 18 residues. Here the CDR3 DNA reads TGTGCCAGCAGCGTAGGCCCTTTTGGGGGAGGAAACTACAATGAGCAGTTCTTC. Translated, it gives CASSVGPFGGGNYNEQFF.